Following are 10 T cell receptor beta chains from one sample sequenced in a study of shared clonotypes between healthy human individuals. Data came from immunoSEQ multiplex PCR; TCRdb stores just in-frame clones and leaves some out. The data contain nearly 750,000 clones, approximately 77% of them seen just once; the ten biggest clones take up 1.8%. Sequencing was done on a sample of memory CD4+ T cells sorted from blood. Subset of the sample: CD45RA-negative fraction. These receptors all stem from a woman aged 25 to 39 in good health.

V is TRBV12-5 and J is TRBJ2-7; no definite D call. CDR3 length: 12 residues. With 3 bases removed from V and 3 bases from J, the gap between germline ends came to 6 bases. Germline lookup yields CDR1 LGHNT and CDR2 FRNRAP. Here the CDR3 DNA reads TGTGCTAGTGGTTTCCGTCGCTACGAGCAGTACTTC. Protein sequence: CASGFRRYEQYF.

This clone was counted once. The genes are TRBV6-1 and TRBJ2-6; the match to TRBD1 covers 7 bases. Per germline, CDR1 MNHNS and CDR2 SASEGT. The CDR3 extends over 14 amino acids. The J segment lost 0 bases and the V segment lost 9 bases, leaving 2 bases of the junction unmatched. The CDR3 bases are TGTGCCAGTAGACAGGGCTCTGGGGCCAACGTCCTGACTTTC. It translates to CASRQGSGANVLTF.

The J gene is TRBJ2-3, the V gene TRBV28; 9 nucleotides match TRBD2. After removal of 3 bases from V and 0 bases from J, the junction contained 4 bases not matched to a gene. Per the germline V gene, CDR1 is MDHEN and CDR2 is SYDVKM. There are 16 residues in the CDR3. The CDR3 is CASSFQSGRSTDTQYF. Here the CDR3 DNA reads TGTGCCAGCAGTTTCCAAAGCGGGAGGAGCACAGATACGCAGTATTTT.

The chain combines TRBV19 with TRBJ2-2; 12 nucleotides agree with TRBD1. The V gene end was trimmed by 6 bases and the J gene end by 4 bases; junction bases not matched to a gene: 6. The V gene's germline CDR1 is LNHDA and CDR2 SQIVND (reference sequence). CDR3 size: 16 residues. The CDR3 DNA sequence: TGTGCCAGTAGCACCGGGACAGGGGGCTTCACCGGGGAGCTGTTTTTT. Protein: CASSTGTGGFTGELFF.

This clone was seen at least ten times. The rearrangement links TRBV6-4 to TRBJ2-3, with D possibly TRBD2 on 5 matching bases. V was cut by 3 bases and J by 4 bases, with 11 bases left in between. The length of the CDR3 is 14 residues. Germline lookup yields CDR1 MRHNA and CDR2 SNTAGT. This CDR3 reads CASSETAEPDTQYF. The CDR3 DNA sequence: TGTGCCAGCAGTGAAACAGCGGAGCCAGATACGCAGTATTTT.

The chain links TRBV6-4 to TRBJ2-2; 8 bases are a match to TRBD2. Germline CDR1 is MRHNA and CDR2 is SNTAGT. This CDR3 region has 14 residues. Trimming cost V 6 bases and J 4 bases; bases outside gene matches: 4. The CDR3 bases are TGTGCCAGCAGACGACTAGCGAGCACCGGGGAGCTGTTTTTT. Its translation is CASRRLASTGELFF.

The DNA of the CDR3 is TGCGCCAGCAGCCCCGCGCTGGGACTAGCGGGAGGGCACAGCGAGCAGTACTTC. This gives the protein CASSPALGLAGGHSEQYF. This chain links TRBV4-1 with TRBJ2-7, with TRBD2 matching over 16 bases. V trimming: 4 bases; J trimming: 6 bases; junction bases outside the gene matches: 12. Germline V lookup: CDR1 MGHRA, CDR2 YSYEKL. The CDR3 contains 18 residues.

V and J are TRBV7-6 and TRBJ2-1; 10 nucleotides align to TRBD2. The CDR3 extends over 16 amino acids. Trimming at V came to 5 bases and at J to 1 base, leaving 5 bases not matched to a gene. Germline values: CDR1 SGHVS, CDR2 FNYEAQ. The CDR3 nucleotides read TGTGCCAGCAGCCCGACAGCGGGAGGGTCCTACAATGAGCAGTTCTTC. This encodes CASSPTAGGSYNEQFF.

J is TRBJ2-3 and V is TRBV6-1; D gene ambiguous. The CDR3 contains 12 residues. With 5 bases removed from V and 0 bases from J, the gap between germline ends came to 3 bases. Germline V CDR1 and CDR2: MNHNS, SASEGT. The CDR3 region is CASSPSTDTQYF. In DNA form, the CDR3 reads TGTGCCAGCAGTCCCAGCACAGATACGCAGTATTTT.

On this clone itself: The sample has other DNA sequences that encode this CDR3 too. The J gene is TRBJ2-5, the V gene TRBV5-6; D is uncertain. V was trimmed by 0 bases and J by 5 bases, leaving 8 bases between them. Germline CDR1 and CDR2: SGHDT and YYEEEE. CDR3 length: 13 amino acids. The CDR3 protein is CASSLVAQETQYF. The CDR3 DNA reads TGTGCCAGCAGCTTGGTCGCTCAGGAGACCCAGTACTTC.